Each of the 5 T cell receptor beta chains below was sequenced from the same sample in a study of beta chain features in type 1 diabetes (dated by TCRdb to the late 2010s). The library was produced with the immunoSEQ multiplex PCR assay. The High Capacity cDNA Reverse Transcription Kit was used to reverse transcribe all of the isolated RNA, meaning that expressed TCRB transcripts were what got sequenced. Imported from immuneACCESS, the table was reduced by TCRdb to in-frame sequences with V and J called. These copies leave out some clones; in studies compared against another copy, an unresolved V gene accounts for under half, and the cause of the remainder is not known. The sample has about 150,000 clones on record, around 10% of them singletons. The ten top clones hold roughly 0.5% of the sample. Their cognate antigens are unknown. General conclusions and limits of the study: A moderate but significant shortening of TCRB CDR3 length was observed in type 1 diabetes patients in all four CD4+ subsets.

Sequencing was performed on central memory CD4+ T cells from blood. The receptor set was obtained from a man aged 25 to 40 with type 1 diabetes.

The chain combines TRBV7-2 with TRBJ2-3; 8 nucleotides align to TRBD1. Germline values: CDR1 SGHTA, CDR2 FQGNSA. The junction had 7 bases not matched to a gene; V was cut back by 5 bases and J by 3 bases. The CDR3 has 15 amino acids. The CDR3 DNA follows: TGTGCCAGCAGCGCAAGACAGGGGTGGACAGATACGCAGTATTTT. It specifies CASSARQGWTDTQYF. The full variable domain, with the rest looked up from reference TRBV7-2 and TRBJ2-3, is GAGVSQSPSNKVTEKGKDVELRCDPISGHTALYWYRQSLGQGLEFLIYFQGNSAPDKSGLPSDRFSAERTGGSVSTLTIQRTQQEDSAVYLCASSARQGWTDTQYFGPGTRLTVL.

A few counts support this clone. V is TRBV18 and J is TRBJ2-2; 11 positions match TRBD1. V dropped 6 bases and J dropped 6; count of bases not matched to a gene: 3. This CDR3 spans 14 amino acids. From germline, CDR1 is KGHSH and CDR2 LQKENI. The CDR3 DNA follows: TGTGCCAGCTCGTCGGGACAGGGGGCCGGGGAGCTGTTTTTT. This encodes CASSSGQGAGELFF.

The V and J genes are TRBV4-2 and TRBJ1-1; TRBD1 might be the D (6 bases). Per germline, CDR1 LGHNA and CDR2 YNFKEQ. There are 16 residues in the CDR3. Trimming removed 0 bases from V and 1 base from J, with 12 bases in between. The CDR3: CASSQDPRGRNTEAFF. As DNA, the CDR3 is TGTGCCAGCAGCCAAGATCCCAGGGGAAGGAACACTGAAGCTTTCTTT.

The chain has TRBV19 and TRBJ2-3; TRBD2 might be the D (6 bases). This CDR3 comprises 14 residues. Trimming stripped 3 bases from V and 4 bases from J, with 11 bases between. Germline CDR1 and CDR2: LNHDA and SQIVND (reference sequence). CDR3 nucleotide sequence: TGTGCCAGTAGTATGAGACTAGGAGCAGATACGCAGTATTTT. Its protein is CASSMRLGADTQYF.

The rearrangement links TRBV2 to TRBJ2-5; possible D gene TRBD1, 6 bases. The length of the CDR3 is 13 residues. Trimming pared 5 bases from V and 3 bases from J, leaving 10 bases between. CDR1 is SNHLY and CDR2 is FYNNEI in the germline V gene. The chain's CDR3 is CASSPDREETQYF. In nucleotides, the CDR3 is TGTGCCAGCAGTCCGGACAGAGAAGAGACCCAGTACTTC.